This T cell receptor (beta chain) was sequenced for a study of CD8 T cells in Susac syndrome. High-throughput TCR beta sequencing covered peripheral CD8+ and CD4+ T cells. Included as multiple sclerosis controls were treatment-naive patients who had stable or active relapsing-remitting disease. Trimming left V 1 base short and J 2 bases short, with 3 bases between. Germline V CDR1 and CDR2: MGHRA, YSYEKL. This CDR3 has 13 residues. Random hexamers primed reverse transcription of about 0.45 to 1 ug RNA. It was immunoSEQ multiplex PCR that amplified TCR beta CDR3 across 54 Vbeta and 13 Jbeta. Via MiXCR, TCRdb re-called the immunoSEQ multiplex PCR reads, giving one row per CDR3 protein. Of 180,000 or so distinct CDR3 sequences in the sample, 90% to 95% were seen once.

The chain carries TRBV4-1 and TRBJ1-3; no firm D call. The TCR was taken from a human donor with multiple sclerosis. Material for sequencing was CD4+ T cells from PBMCs. CDR3 sequence (DNA): TGCGCCAGCAGCCAAGTGGCTGGAAACACCATATATTTT. It encodes CASSQVAGNTIYF.